This T cell receptor beta chain was identified in a study of shared clonotypes between healthy human individuals. Investigators spread the genomic DNA of each subset evenly over several immunoSEQ plates. Authors' processing steps: ImmunoSEQ yielded junction-only sequences lacking quality scores, so filtering differed. The assay was immunoSEQ multiplex PCR, and TCRdb's table has in-frame clones only and misses some. The D gene and trimming were derived from the DNA, and the V and J assignments and clone size from that table. The sample holds around 1,000,000 clones, approximately 77% seen once. Notes on this clone: Its target is unknown. Other DNA sequences in the same sample also yield this CDR3.

Whole-study results and caveats: Memory subsets had estimated richness that was generally smaller than that of naive subsets.

Germline V gene lookup returns CDR1 SGHRS and CDR2 YFSETQ. Trimming shortened V by 6 bases and J by 0 bases, and 7 bases separated the two germline ends. This CDR3 region has 12 residues. The origin of this receptor is a young man in good health. Some clones in this sample may be carry-over from other donors' samples. The sample comprised memory CD4+ T cells from PBMCs. Subset of the sample: CD45RA-negative fraction. This chain links TRBV5-1 with TRBJ2-7; D gene unclear. CDR3 region: CASTSSSYEQYF. DNA of the CDR3: TGCGCCAGCACTTCTAGCTCCTACGAGCAGTACTTC.